This TCR beta chain stems from a study of glioma-infiltrating T cells after dendritic cell vaccination. In the study overall: Patients received autologous tumor lysate-pulsed dendritic cell vaccination between 2003 and 2012.

TCRB CDR3 was amplified from 2 ug genomic DNA or less. Amplification used 60 V beta primers and 13 J beta primers. Some clones are missing from TCRdb's copy, which holds only in-frame ones; the method was immunoSEQ multiplex PCR. The sample has some 100,000 clones, approximately 87% seen once. CDR3 length: 13 amino acids. Germline values: CDR1 MDHEN, CDR2 SYDVKM. Deletions cut 4 bases from V and 3 bases from J, with 10 bases between. None of the glioblastoma patients had an isocitrate dehydrogenase mutation. This TCR was sampled from a human donor with glioblastoma. The chain has TRBV28 and TRBJ2-7; no definite D call. Source: blood, taken before dendritic cell vaccination. DNA of the CDR3: TGTGCCAGCAGTTCCACTCGTCTCTACGAGCAGTACTTC. It codes for CASSSTRLYEQYF.